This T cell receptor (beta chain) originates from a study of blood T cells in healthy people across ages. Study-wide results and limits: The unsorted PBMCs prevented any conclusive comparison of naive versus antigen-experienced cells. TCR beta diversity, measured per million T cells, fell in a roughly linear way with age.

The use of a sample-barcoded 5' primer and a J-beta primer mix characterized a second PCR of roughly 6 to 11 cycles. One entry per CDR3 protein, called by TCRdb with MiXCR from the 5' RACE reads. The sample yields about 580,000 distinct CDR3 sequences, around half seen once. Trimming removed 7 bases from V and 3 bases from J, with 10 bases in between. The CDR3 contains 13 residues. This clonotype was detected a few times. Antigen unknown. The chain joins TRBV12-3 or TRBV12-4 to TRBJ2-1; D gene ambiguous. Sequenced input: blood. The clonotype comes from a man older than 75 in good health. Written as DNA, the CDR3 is TGTGCCAGCATGGACCAGAGCTACAATGAGCAGTTCTTC. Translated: CASMDQSYNEQFF.